Shown below are 13 T cell receptor beta chains from a single sample sequenced in a study of T-cell memory formation after mild COVID-19. One entry per CDR3 protein, called by TCRdb with MiXCR from the 5' RACE reads. Of fewer than 600,000 distinct CDR3 sequences detected, about 22% appear once; the ten largest clones hold roughly 8.1%. Sequenced: PBMCs or a T cell subset sorted from them (not recorded which). The receptors shown here come from an adult woman who had mild COVID-19 (a few samples of this study predate the infection). Cell type and time point are not known.

This clonotype was detected ten times or more. V gene TRBV4-2 combines with J gene TRBJ2-3; a weak D match, TRBD2 (6 bases). Trimming took off 0 bases at V and 0 bases at J, with 10 bases between the two ends. Germline assignment: CDR1 LGHNA and CDR2 YNFKEQ. The CDR3 totals 16 residues. The CDR3 DNA follows: TGTGCCAGCAGCCAAGATTGGGGGACTAGCACAGATACGCAGTATTTT. Protein product: CASSQDWGTSTDTQYF.

There are many counts of this clonotype. The V gene is TRBV7-6, the J gene TRBJ1-1; 7 bases match TRBD1. In germline, CDR1 is SGHVS, CDR2 FNYEAQ. This CDR3 comprises 14 residues. The junction had 8 bases not matched to a gene; V was cut back by 4 bases and J by 6 bases. CDR3 region: CASSSATGSPEAFF. The CDR3 coding sequence is TGTGCCAGCAGCTCCGCGACAGGGAGCCCTGAAGCTTTCTTT.

This clonotype was seen only a few times. The chain joins TRBV12-3 or TRBV12-4 to TRBJ2-5; TRBD1 aligns across 12 bases. The CDR3 runs 16 residues. The J segment lost 5 bases and the V segment lost 4 bases, leaving 8 bases of the junction unmatched. The CDR3 sequence: CASSSPGQGAEETQYF. CDR3 in DNA: TGTGCCAGCAGTTCCCCGGGACAGGGGGCTGAGGAGACCCAGTACTTC.

The V call is TRBV5-6, the J call TRBJ2-7, with D possibly matching TRBD1 (6 bases). The CDR3 is 16 amino acids. The V end lost 3 bases, the J end lost 6 bases, and 22 bases lay between the germline ends. Germline CDR1 SGHDT, CDR2 YYEEEE. CDR3 sequence: CASSSLGGPPMGEQYF. In DNA form, the CDR3 reads TGTGCCAGCAGCTCACTAGGGGGTCCCCCAATGGGCGAGCAGTACTTC.

The J gene is TRBJ2-7, the V gene TRBV7-8, with TRBD1 as a possible D gene (6 bases). V was pared by 3 bases and J by 0 bases, with 15 bases between. The CDR3 is made up of 16 amino acids. From germline, CDR1 is SGHVS and CDR2 FQNEAQ. Written as DNA, the CDR3 is TGTGCCAGCAGCTTTTCGGACAGCCGCGCCTCCTACGAGCAGTACTTC. Translating gives CASSFSDSRASYEQYF.

This clonotype was seen a few times. V and J are TRBV6-1 and TRBJ2-2, with D perhaps TRBD2 (6 bases). Trimming took 5 bases from V and 3 from J, leaving 10 bases between them. The CDR3 totals 14 residues. CDR1 and CDR2 from the germline V gene are MNHNS and SASEGT. The CDR3 coding sequence is TGTGCCAGCAGTCCCAGGGACTACACCGGGGAGCTGTTTTTT. Its translation: CASSPRDYTGELFF.

The chain links TRBV6-5 to TRBJ2-3; unclear D gene. The CDR3 length is 15 residues. Germline CDR1 MNHEY, CDR2 SVGAGI. V lost 4 bases and J 1 base, leaving 12 bases between the germline ends. CDR3 loop: CASSFSNLGTDTQYF. CDR3 in DNA: TGTGCCAGCAGTTTCTCGAACCTTGGCACAGATACGCAGTATTTT.

V gene TRBV5-1 combines with J gene TRBJ1-4; D gene unclear. With 0 bases removed from V and 8 bases from J, the gap between germline ends came to 11 bases. CDR1 and CDR2 from the germline V gene are SGHRS and YFSETQ. The length of the CDR3 is 14 residues. CDR3 coding DNA: TGCGCCAGCAGCTTGGGGGCGAAACAAGAAAAACTGTTTTTT. It is translated as CASSLGAKQEKLFF.

This clonotype was recorded at least ten times. The chain couples TRBV15 to TRBJ2-1, with TRBD2 identical over 7 bases. The CDR3 runs 16 residues. Germline CDR1 reads LNHNV; CDR2 reads YYDKDF (reference sequence). V was clipped by 1 base and J by 6 bases; unmatched bases: 9. As DNA, the CDR3 is TGTGCCACCAGCAGAGCCGGCGGGAGTCTTGGCAATGAGCAGTTCTTC. Amino acids: CATSRAGGSLGNEQFF.

This clonotype was seen only a few times. This chain uses TRBV24-1 with TRBJ2-1; the D gene is possibly TRBD1 (5 bases). Germline-derived CDR1 and CDR2 are KGHDR and SFDVKD. The CDR3 is made up of 15 amino acids. V was pared by 3 bases and J by 8 bases, with 16 bases between. CDR3 sequence (DNA): TGTGCCACCAGTGATCTTGGCATGGGGCTGGATGAGCAGTTCTTC. This sequence encodes CATSDLGMGLDEQFF.

This chain joins TRBV5-1 and TRBJ1-2, with D hard to call. The germline CDR1 and CDR2 sequences are SGHRS and YFSETQ. The V end was cut by 4 bases, the J end by 6 bases, with 16 bases between. The CDR3 loop spans 14 amino acids. In nucleotides, the CDR3 is TGCGCCAGCAGCCCTGCCGGGGATATAAATGGCTACACCTTC. Its protein product is CASSPAGDINGYTF.

The chain has TRBV14 and TRBJ2-2; 7 bases are shared with TRBD1. Germline lookup yields CDR1 SGHDN and CDR2 FVKESK. The ends lost 4 bases at V and 5 bases at J; junction bases unmatched: 10. The CDR3 loop spans 16 amino acids. CDR3 residues: CASSPPTGSWTGELFF. CDR3 sequence (DNA): TGTGCCAGCAGCCCCCCGACAGGGTCATGGACCGGGGAGCTGTTTTTT.

J is TRBJ2-1 and V is TRBV2; no firm D call. V was clipped by 7 bases and J by 5 bases, with 3 bases between them. Germline CDR1 is SNHLY and CDR2 is FYNNEI. The CDR3 runs to 10 residues. The CDR3 sequence is CASMNNEQFF. The DNA of the CDR3 is TGTGCCAGCATGAACAATGAGCAGTTCTTC. The full variable domain, with the rest looked up from reference TRBV2 and TRBJ2-1, is EPEVTQTPSHQVTQMGQEVILRCVPISNHLYFYWYRQILGQKVEFLVSFYNNEISEKSEIFDDQFSVERPDGSNFTLKIRSTKLEDSAMYFCASMNNEQFFGPGTRLTVL.